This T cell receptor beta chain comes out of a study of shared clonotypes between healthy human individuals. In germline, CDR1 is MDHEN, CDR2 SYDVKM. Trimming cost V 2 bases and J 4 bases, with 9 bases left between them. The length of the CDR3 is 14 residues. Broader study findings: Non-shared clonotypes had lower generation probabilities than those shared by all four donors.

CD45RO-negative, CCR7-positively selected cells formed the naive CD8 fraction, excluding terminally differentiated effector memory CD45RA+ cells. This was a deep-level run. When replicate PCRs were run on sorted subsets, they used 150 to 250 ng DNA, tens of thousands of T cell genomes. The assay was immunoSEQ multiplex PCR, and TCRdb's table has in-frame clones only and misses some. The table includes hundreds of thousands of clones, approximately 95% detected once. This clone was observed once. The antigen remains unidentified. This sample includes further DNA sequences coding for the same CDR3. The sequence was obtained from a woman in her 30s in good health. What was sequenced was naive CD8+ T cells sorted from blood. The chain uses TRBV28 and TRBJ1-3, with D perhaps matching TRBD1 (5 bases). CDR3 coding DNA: TGTGCCAGCAGTTTAGGGGGGTCGGGAAACACCATATATTTT. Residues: CASSLGGSGNTIYF.